These T cell receptor beta chains were read from a single sample in a study of T cell responses to AZD1222 COVID-19 vaccine. Clones were sequenced by immunoSEQ multiplex PCR, and TCRdb holds only the in-frame ones, with some missing. The sample holds about 120,000 clones; more than 75% are singletons and the top ten take about 1%. The specimen was peripheral blood, collected 28 days after the second AZD1222 dose. The receptors come from an adult who received the AZD1222 COVID-19 vaccine. Each CDR3 is given with its conserved first and last residue. A D gene is named only where the DNA matches it firmly. Not every row has a clone size; where given, it reads once, few, many or a size class.

clone_size,v_call,d_call,j_call,cdr3_aa,cdr3_nt
-,TRBV4-1,-,TRBJ2-3,CASSQEWSPSTDTQYF,TGCGCCAGCAGCCAAGAGTGGAGCCCTAGCACAGATACGCAGTATTTT
-,TRBV7-2,-,TRBJ2-1,CASSYKAPKQFF,TGTGCCAGCAGCTACAAGGCCCCCAAGCAGTTCTTC
-,TRBV28,-,TRBJ2-7,CASRHSYEQYF,TGTGCCAGCAGACACTCCTACGAGCAGTACTTC
few,TRBV5-6,-,TRBJ1-2,CASSLSGTTNYGYTF,TGTGCCAGCAGCTTGTCCGGGACTACTAACTATGGCTACACCTTC
once,TRBV20-1,-,TRBJ1-1,CSARQVSEAFF,TGCAGTGCAAGACAGGTATCTGAAGCTTTCTTT
-,TRBV7-9,TRBD2,TRBJ2-7,CASSPSGLSYEQYF,TGTGCCAGCAGCCCTAGCGGACTCTCCTACGAGCAGTACTTC
-,TRBV12-3/TRBV12-4,-,TRBJ2-7,CASSLAGAYEQYF,TGTGCCAGCAGTTTGGCAGGAGCCTACGAGCAGTACTTC
-,TRBV19,-,TRBJ1-2,CASIQQGRVYGYTF,TGTGCCAGTATCCAACAGGGTCGGGTCTATGGCTACACCTTC
-,TRBV5-1,-,TRBJ1-2,CASRIVGGTGYGYTF,TGCGCCAGCCGCATAGTGGGGGGTACGGGCTATGGCTACACCTTC
once,TRBV10-2,TRBD2,TRBJ2-1,CASRGGLPIQSQFF,TGCGCCAGCAGGGGGGGACTACCAATCCAGTCGCAGTTCTTC
-,TRBV11-2,TRBD1,TRBJ2-1,CASSRDSFPSYNEQFF,TGTGCCAGCAGCCGGGACAGTTTCCCCTCCTACAATGAGCAGTTCTTC
-,TRBV5-8,-,TRBJ1-1,CASSFTEAFF,TGTGCCAGCAGCTTCACTGAAGCTTTCTTT
-,TRBV3-1/TRBV3-2,TRBD2,TRBJ2-1,CASSLGTSKFF,TGTGCCAGCAGCCTCGGGACTAGTAAGTTCTTC
-,TRBV18,TRBD1,TRBJ1-4,CASRDRGAEKLFF,TGTGCCAGCCGAGACAGGGGGGCTGAAAAACTGTTTTTT
-,TRBV11-2,-,TRBJ1-4,CASSLEAGAKLFF,TGTGCCAGCAGCTTAGAGGCAGGGGCTAAACTGTTTTTT
-,TRBV18,-,TRBJ1-2,CASSAITTATLNYGYTF,TGTGCCAGCTCAGCGATTACGACGGCAACCTTAAACTATGGCTACACCTTC
once,TRBV20-1,-,TRBJ2-7,CSAGAGQSYEQYF,TGCAGTGCTGGTGCGGGACAGTCCTACGAGCAGTACTTC
-,TRBV2,-,TRBJ2-3,CASREDSTDTQYF,TGTGCCAGCAGAGAGGACAGCACAGATACGCAGTATTTT
once,TRBV19,-,TRBJ2-6,CASSIEGRGANVLTF,TGTGCCAGTAGTATCGAGGGTCGTGGGGCCAACGTCCTGACTTTC
-,TRBV5-1,TRBD2,TRBJ2-5,CASALAGGRGGETQYF,TGCGCCAGCGCCCTAGCGGGCGGAAGGGGAGGAGAGACCCAGTACTTC
many,TRBV9,-,TRBJ1-5,CASSVGGSLGQPQHF,TGTGCCAGCAGCGTAGGGGGATCCCTGGGACAGCCCCAGCATTTT
-,TRBV5-1,TRBD2,TRBJ2-2,CASSRDGGLAGLGTGELFF,TGCGCCAGCAGCCGCGATGGTGGACTAGCGGGCCTGGGGACCGGGGAGCTGTTTTTT
-,TRBV5-5,-,TRBJ1-2,CASSPDLGGYTF,TGTGCCAGCAGCCCGGACCTAGGGGGCTACACCTTC
-,TRBV5-4,TRBD2,TRBJ2-3,CASSLASGGTDTQYF,TGTGCCAGCAGCTTAGCTAGCGGAGGGACAGATACGCAGTATTTT
-,TRBV6-5,-,TRBJ1-1,CASSYSITGRNTEAFF,TGTGCCAGCAGTTACTCGATAACAGGAAGGAACACTGAAGCTTTCTTT
-,TRBV9,-,TRBJ2-7,CASSVEVGSYGEQYF,TGTGCCAGCAGCGTAGAGGTCGGGAGTTATGGAGAGCAGTACTTC
-,TRBV12-2,-,TRBJ1-2,CASRWFNRGSGYGYTF,TGTGCAAGTCGCTGGTTTAACAGGGGAAGCGGCTATGGCTACACCTTC
-,TRBV2,-,TRBJ2-3,CASSELQGSTDTQYF,TGTGCCAGCAGTGAGTTACAGGGATCGACAGATACGCAGTATTTT